A single sample is the source of the 26 T cell receptor beta chains below, sequenced in a study of molecular identifiers for immune sequencing clone quantification. TCRdb re-analysed the PCR reads in MiXCR, keeping a single row per CDR3 protein. The data contain 400,000 to 600,000 distinct CDR3 sequences, around 21% of them seen just once; the ten biggest clones take up 0.84%. What was sequenced was naive CD8+ T cells from blood, with Jurkat cell RNA spiked in. The subset denotes: FACS-sorted CD8+CD4-CCR7+CD45RA+ naive T cells. Receptors were obtained from a human donor in good health. Some libraries in this study had Jurkat cell RNA spiked in.

For this clonotype: The junction does not match germline at one end; this may be a read error. The gene calls are TRBV28 and TRBJ2-7, with D unclear. This CDR3 comprises 14 residues. Per the germline V gene, CDR1 is MDHEN and CDR2 is SYDVKM. The CDR3 spells CASSFGRVGYGQYF. CDR3 DNA: TGTGCCAGCAGTTTCGGACGGGTTGGCTACGGGCAGTACTTC.

The chain joins TRBV19 to TRBJ2-2; TRBD2 is a possible D gene (5 bases). Deletions cut 5 bases from V and 5 bases from J, with 15 bases between. The CDR3 contains 15 residues. The V gene's germline CDR1 is LNHDA and CDR2 SQIVND (reference sequence). The CDR3 sequence is CASSGGQMGTGELFF. As DNA, the CDR3 is TGTGCCAGTAGTGGAGGCCAGATGGGTACCGGGGAGCTGTTTTTT.

This clonotype was detected ten times or more. The rearrangement uses TRBV24-1 and TRBJ2-2; D is undetermined. The CDR3 is made up of 15 amino acids. Germline CDR1 and CDR2: KGHDR and SFDVKD. Trimming removed 7 bases at V and 5 bases at J, with 16 bases between. DNA of the CDR3: TGTGCCACCAGCGGCCAAACGACAAGGACCGGGGAGCTGTTTTTT. Amino acids: CATSGQTTRTGELFF.

A word on this clonotype: A read error may explain this, as a much larger clone is one base away. The V gene is TRBV7-9, the J gene TRBJ2-5, with TRBD2 as a possible D gene (5 bases). The germline V and J ends were trimmed by 7 bases and 2 bases, with 14 bases remaining between them. This CDR3 contains 14 residues. CDR1 is SEHNR, CDR2 FQNEAQ, per germline (reference sequence). The CDR3 protein is CASNFQGLQETQYF. The CDR3 bases are TGTGCCAGCAACTTCCAAGGACTTCAAGAGACCCAGTACTTC. Full variable domain (remainder filled in from reference TRBV7-9 and TRBJ2-5): DTGVSQNPRHKITKRGQNVTFRCDPISEHNRLYWYRQTLGQGPEFLTYFQNEAQLEKSRLLSDRFSAERPKGSFSTLEIQRTEQGDSAMYLCASNFQGLQETQYFGPGTRLLVL.

In its sample, this clonotype was seen a few times. This chain joins TRBV12-3 or TRBV12-4 and TRBJ1-1, with D unresolved. The CDR3 is 15 amino acids. The V end lost 3 bases, the J end lost 0 bases, and 11 bases lay between the germline ends. CDR3 nucleotide sequence: TGTGCCAGCAGTTTCCAGACCGGGATGAACACTGAAGCTTTCTTT. Translation: CASSFQTGMNTEAFF.

This clonotype showed up many times. The rearrangement uses TRBV5-6 and TRBJ2-3, with 7 bases matching TRBD1. There are 15 residues in the CDR3. J was trimmed by 4 bases and V by 5 bases; bases with no gene match: 10. Looked up from germline, CDR1 is SGHDT and CDR2 is YYEEEE. CDR3 protein: CASSLRTGRADTQYF. Written as DNA, the CDR3 is TGTGCCAGCAGTCTGAGGACAGGTAGAGCAGATACGCAGTATTTT.

This clonotype has at least ten counts. The chain joins TRBV19 to TRBJ2-1; 7 bases map to TRBD2. CDR3 length: 14 amino acids. Trimming took 6 bases from V and 9 from J; bases not matched to a gene: 11. The V gene's germline CDR1 is LNHDA and CDR2 SQIVND (reference sequence). In DNA form, the CDR3 reads TGTGCCAGTAGCTTGGGGGGAGGGCCCGTTGAGCAGTTCTTC. It translates to CASSLGGGPVEQFF. The full variable domain, completed using reference TRBV19 and TRBJ2-1, is DGGITQSPKYLFRKEGQNVTLSCEQNLNHDAMYWYRQDPGQGLRLIYYSQIVNDFQKGDIAEGYSVSREKKESFPLTVTSAQKNPTAFYLCASSLGGGPVEQFFGPGTRLTVL.

This clonotype came up a few times. This chain joins TRBV6-4 and TRBJ2-1; no firm D call. This CDR3 has 14 residues. Trimming cost V 4 bases and J 7 bases, with 14 bases left between them. The germline V gene has CDR1 MRHNA and CDR2 SNTAGT. The CDR3 spells CASSVGPMGNEQFF. The CDR3 DNA is TGTGCCAGCAGTGTTGGTCCCATGGGAAATGAGCAGTTCTTC.

The sample holds a few counts of this clonotype. This rearrangement joins TRBV11-2 to TRBJ2-7, with 9 positions matching TRBD2. Germline trimming cut 5 bases from V and 5 bases from J; bases unmatched to any gene: 10. This CDR3 region has 15 residues. Germline loops: CDR1 SGHAT, CDR2 FQNNGV. CDR3 in amino acids: CASSPPGLASHEQYF. The CDR3 DNA follows: TGTGCCAGCAGCCCACCGGGACTAGCATCCCACGAGCAGTACTTC.

This clonotype was seen at least ten times. V gene TRBV2 combines with J gene TRBJ2-1, with D tentatively TRBD1 (6 bases). The CDR3 covers 16 residues. V shed 8 bases and J shed 4 bases, with 21 bases lying between them. Germline assignment: CDR1 SNHLY and CDR2 FYNNEI. CDR3 coding DNA: TGTGCCAGCGGCTCGGACGGACAGAGGTTATACAATGAGCAGTTCTTC. Translation gives CASGSDGQRLYNEQFF.

This clonotype showed up many times. The V call is TRBV2, the J call TRBJ2-3; D may match TRBD1 or TRBD2 (6 bases each). V lost 2 bases to trimming and J lost 0 bases, with 21 bases between them. CDR1 and CDR2 from the germline V gene are SNHLY and FYNNEI. The CDR3 is 19 residues long. As DNA, the CDR3 is TGTGCCAGCAGTGAAAGGACAGCTAATAGCGGAGCAAGCACAGATACGCAGTATTTT. Protein: CASSERTANSGASTDTQYF.

This clonotype showed up many times. The chain uses TRBV11-2 and TRBJ2-5; 9 nucleotides align to TRBD2. Germline lookup yields CDR1 SGHAT and CDR2 FQNNGV. V was clipped by 1 base and J by 5 bases; unmatched bases: 8. This CDR3 has 16 residues. The CDR3, as DNA: TGTGCCAGCAGCTTAGTCGCGGGAGGGCCCGGGGAGACCCAGTACTTC. It yields the protein CASSLVAGGPGETQYF.

V gene TRBV7-8 combines with J gene TRBJ2-7, with 8 bases identical to TRBD2. Germline V gives CDR1 SGHVS, CDR2 FQNEAQ. CDR3 length equals 17 residues. Germline trimming cut 5 bases from V and 4 bases from J; bases unmatched to any gene: 16. The CDR3 nucleotides read TGTGCCAGCAGCCCGAGAGGGACTGGCGGGGGGAAATACGAGCAGTACTTC. It codes for CASSPRGTGGGKYEQYF. The full variable domain, rest sourced from reference TRBV7-8 and TRBJ2-7, is GAGVSQSPRYKVAKRGQDVALRCDPISGHVSLFWYQQALGQGPEFLTYFQNEAQLDKSGLPSDRFFAERPEGSVSTLKIQRTQQEDSAVYLCASSPRGTGGGKYEQYFGPGTRLTVT.

As for this clonotype: A much larger clonotype is one base distant, so this may be a read error. The CDR3 end shows no conserved phenylalanine or tryptophan, and so a read error is likely. CDR3 in amino acids: CASSYPRSGGASDTQYV. CDR3 DNA: TGTGCCAGCAGCTACCCCAGGAGCGGGGGGGCCTCAGATACGCAGTATGTT. The chain recombines TRBV7-6 with TRBJ2-3; 10 bases match TRBD2. The CDR3 covers 17 residues. The V gene's germline CDR1 is SGHVS and CDR2 FNYEAQ. V shed 4 bases and J 4 bases; nucleotides not matched to a gene: 11.

This clonotype was recorded at least ten times. V and J are TRBV30 and TRBJ2-1; D is unresolved. V was cut by 3 bases and J by 4 bases, with 4 bases left in between. CDR1 is GTSNPN, CDR2 SVGIG, per germline (reference sequence). This CDR3 has 11 residues. The CDR3, as DNA: TGTGCCTGGAGAGGGTACAATGAGCAGTTCTTC. Translation: CAWRGYNEQFF.

The chain recombines TRBV30 with TRBJ2-7; tentatively, D is TRBD1 (6 bases). The CDR3 loop spans 15 amino acids. V gave up 2 bases and J gave up 0 bases, with 14 bases separating them. Germline-derived CDR1 and CDR2 are GTSNPN and SVGIG (reference sequence). The CDR3 loop reads CAWSIGTHSSYEQYF. CDR3 coding DNA: TGTGCCTGGAGTATCGGGACACACAGCTCCTACGAGCAGTACTTC.

This clonotype was seen repeatedly, ten times or more. This rearrangement joins TRBV4-3 to TRBJ2-1; 7 bases are shared with TRBD2. Per germline, CDR1 LGHNA and CDR2 YSLEER. With 0 bases clipped from V and 6 bases from J, the junction kept 14 bases outside the gene matches. This CDR3 is 18 amino acids long. DNA of the CDR3: TGCGCCAGCAGCCAAGATTTTTCGAGCGGGGAATGGGGCAATGAGCAGTTCTTC. Protein product: CASSQDFSSGEWGNEQFF.

As to this clonotype: It may be a read error: a sequence one base away is much more abundant. This chain connects TRBV4-3 to TRBJ2-7, with a weak D call TRBD1 (6 bases). The CDR3 sequence is 14 residues long. The germline V and J ends were trimmed by 2 bases and 5 bases, with 13 bases remaining between them. The germline gives CDR1 LGHNA, CDR2 YSLEER. CDR3 sequence reads: CASSQWAGDHEQYF. In nucleotides, the CDR3 is TGCGCCAGCAGCCAATGGGCAGGGGACCACGAGCAGTACTTC.

Comments on this clonotype: This could be a read error, since a much larger clone is one nucleotide away. The J gene is TRBJ1-4, the V gene TRBV4-1; D unresolved. Germline assignment: CDR1 MGHRA and CDR2 YSYEKL. This CDR3 contains 13 residues. DNA for the CDR3: TGCGCCAGCAGCCAACCTGAGAATGGAAAACTGTTTTTT. Amino acid sequence: CASSQPENGKLFF.

For this clonotype: A much larger clone differs by one base, so this may be a read error. CDR3 loop: CSARDLEGNYGHTF. CDR3 DNA: TGCAGTGCTAGAGATCTTGAGGGAAACTATGGCCACACCTTC. This chain joins TRBV20-1 and TRBJ1-2; D unresolved. The CDR3 has 14 residues. Germline V gene data show CDR1 as DFQATT and CDR2 as SNEGSKA (reference sequence).

The table lists this clonotype with a few counts. The chain uses TRBV20-1 and TRBJ1-4; 9 bases are a match to TRBD1. From germline, CDR1 is DFQATT and CDR2 SNEGSKA (reference sequence). The junction had 1 base not matched to a gene; V was cut back by 5 bases and J by 6 bases. This CDR3 has 12 amino acids. The CDR3 sequence is CSAGDRDEKLFF. The CDR3, as DNA: TGCAGTGCTGGGGACAGGGATGAAAAACTGTTTTTT.

The table lists this clonotype with a few counts. The V and J genes are TRBV7-6 and TRBJ2-1, with 10 bases lining up with TRBD1. The trim removed 1 base at V and 8 bases at J, leaving 5 bases unmatched. Germline V lookup: CDR1 SGHVS, CDR2 FNYEAQ. The CDR3 contains 15 residues. The CDR3 DNA sequence: TGTGCCAGCAGCTTAGGTCTGACAGGGGGCTATGAGCAGTTCTTC. Protein: CASSLGLTGGYEQFF.

In its sample, this clonotype was seen many times. The V and J genes are TRBV4-3 and TRBJ2-7; TRBD2 aligns across 7 bases. The V and J ends lost 1 base and 2 bases, in that order; junction bases with no gene match: 8. Germline-derived CDR1 and CDR2 are LGHNA and YSLEER. The CDR3 runs 16 residues. The CDR3 DNA is TGCGCCAGCAGCCAAGGGGCCGGGACTAAAGCCTACGAGCAGTACTTC. It is translated as CASSQGAGTKAYEQYF.

This clonotype was recorded at least ten times. The J gene is TRBJ1-5, the V gene TRBV7-9; a possible D gene is TRBD1 (5 bases). CDR3 size: 17 residues. V dropped 8 bases and J dropped 0 bases, with 20 bases sitting between them. CDR1 and CDR2 (germline): SEHNR, FQNEAQ (reference sequence). The CDR3 protein is CASPSRVWGYSNQPQHF. The DNA of the CDR3 is TGTGCCAGCCCATCCCGGGTGTGGGGGTATAGCAATCAGCCCCAGCATTTT. The whole variable domain, remainder taken from reference TRBV7-9 and TRBJ1-5, is DTGVSQNPRHKITKRGQNVTFRCDPISEHNRLYWYRQTLGQGPEFLTYFQNEAQLEKSRLLSDRFSAERPKGSFSTLEIQRTEQGDSAMYLCASPSRVWGYSNQPQHFGDGTRLSIL.

The chain joins TRBV5-1 to TRBJ2-3; TRBD2 agrees at 8 bases. The V gene's germline CDR1 is SGHRS and CDR2 YFSETQ. This CDR3 has 15 residues. Germline trimming cut 5 bases from V and 4 bases from J; bases unmatched to any gene: 9. CDR3 amino acids: CASRETSVGADTQYF. DNA of the CDR3: TGCGCCAGCAGGGAGACTAGCGTCGGGGCAGATACGCAGTATTTT.

This clonotype was counted a few times. The J gene is TRBJ1-5, the V gene TRBV6-1, with 9 bases matching TRBD1. This CDR3 is 15 amino acids long. The trim removed 1 base at V and 5 bases at J, leaving 3 bases unmatched. In germline, CDR1 is MNHNS, CDR2 SASEGT. The CDR3 sequence is CASSEVGQGYQPQHF. DNA of the CDR3: TGTGCCAGCAGTGAAGTGGGACAGGGCTATCAGCCCCAGCATTTT.